This T cell receptor beta chain stems from a study of cytotoxic CD8 clonotypes in ibrutinib-treated CLL. Study-wide points: Baseline levels of clonality went above those of age-matched healthy donors and moved with circulating CD8+ T-cell counts.

Profiling relied on immunoSEQ multiplex PCR, and the TCRdb table lists in-frame clones only, not all of them. The sample yields roughly 300,000 clones, around 69% seen once. As for this clone: What it binds is unknown.

The specimen was PBMCs, collected at disease progression, from a patient treated with ibrutinib. This clonotype originated in a human donor with chronic lymphocytic leukemia.

CDR3 amino acids: CASSLGTGYGYTF. The CDR3 nucleotides read TGTGCCAGCAGCTTAGGGACAGGCTATGGCTACACCTTC. The rearrangement links TRBV5-4 to TRBJ1-2; 8 bases are a match to TRBD1. Germline V gene data show CDR1 as SGHNT and CDR2 as YYREEE (reference sequence). Trimming removed 2 bases from V and 4 bases from J; junction bases left unmatched: 1. There are 13 residues in the CDR3. The complete variable domain, with remaining parts taken from reference TRBV5-4 and TRBJ1-2, reads ETGVTQSPTHLIKTRGQQVTLRCSSQSGHNTVSWYQQALGQGPQFIFQYYREEENGRGNFPPRFSGLQFPNYSSELNVNALELDDSALYLCASSLGTGYGYTFGSGTRLTVV.